This TCR beta chain was captured in a study of blood T cell dynamics during melanoma immunotherapy. About the study: First-line therapy was either pembrolizumab or nivolumab with ipilimumab for metastatic melanoma.

Time point of the sample: week 3, after first cycle of checkpoint inhibitor. Clones were read by immunoSEQ multiplex PCR, and TCRdb kept only the in-frame ones, dropping some. The table has around 600 clones, over 65% seen once. This sequence originates from a human donor with melanoma. Sequenced here: central memory CD8+ T cells from blood, sampled from a patient treated with checkpoint blockade.

CDR3 sequence (DNA): TGTGCCAGCAGCGCCGGCGGGGTCGGAAACACCATATATTTT. This sequence encodes CASSAGGVGNTIYF. The chain recombines TRBV9 with TRBJ1-3; D ambiguous. Trimming stripped 3 bases from V and 4 bases from J, with 11 bases between. CDR3 length: 14 residues. Per germline, CDR1 SGDLS and CDR2 YYNGEE.